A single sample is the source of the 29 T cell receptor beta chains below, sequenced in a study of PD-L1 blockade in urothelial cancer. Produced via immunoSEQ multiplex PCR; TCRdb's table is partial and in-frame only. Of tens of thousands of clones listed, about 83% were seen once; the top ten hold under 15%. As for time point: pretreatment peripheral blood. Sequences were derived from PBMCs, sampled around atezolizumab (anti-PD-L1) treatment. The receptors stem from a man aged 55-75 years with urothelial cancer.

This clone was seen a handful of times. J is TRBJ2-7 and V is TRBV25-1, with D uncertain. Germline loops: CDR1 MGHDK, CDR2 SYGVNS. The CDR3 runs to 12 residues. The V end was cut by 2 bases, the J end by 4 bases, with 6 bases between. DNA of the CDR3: TGTGCCAGCAGTGAAGGCTCTTACGAGCAGTACTTC. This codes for CASSEGSYEQYF.

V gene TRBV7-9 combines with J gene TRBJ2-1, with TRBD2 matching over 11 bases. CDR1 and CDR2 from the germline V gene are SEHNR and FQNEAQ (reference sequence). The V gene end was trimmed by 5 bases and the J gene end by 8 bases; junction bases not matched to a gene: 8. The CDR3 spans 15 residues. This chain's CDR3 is CASSPGVAGGDEQFF. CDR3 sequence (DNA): TGTGCCAGCAGCCCCGGGGTAGCGGGGGGGGATGAGCAGTTCTTC.

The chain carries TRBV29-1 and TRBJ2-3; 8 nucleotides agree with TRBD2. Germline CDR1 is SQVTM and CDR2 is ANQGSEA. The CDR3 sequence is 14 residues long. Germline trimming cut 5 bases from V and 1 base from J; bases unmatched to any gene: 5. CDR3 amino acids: CSVSGGAGTDTQYF. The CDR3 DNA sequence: TGCAGCGTTAGCGGGGGCGCTGGCACAGATACGCAGTATTTT.

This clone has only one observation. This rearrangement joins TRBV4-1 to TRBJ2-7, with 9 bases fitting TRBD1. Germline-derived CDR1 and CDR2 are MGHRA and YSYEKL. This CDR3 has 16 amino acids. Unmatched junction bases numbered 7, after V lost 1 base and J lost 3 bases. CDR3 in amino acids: CASSQAGGQGVYEQYF. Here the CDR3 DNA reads TGCGCCAGCAGCCAAGCCGGGGGACAGGGCGTCTACGAGCAGTACTTC.

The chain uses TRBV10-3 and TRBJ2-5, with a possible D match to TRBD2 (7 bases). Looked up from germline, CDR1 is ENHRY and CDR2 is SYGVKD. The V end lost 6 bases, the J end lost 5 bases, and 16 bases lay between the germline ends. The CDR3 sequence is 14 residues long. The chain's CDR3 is CAIRKGGPVETQYF. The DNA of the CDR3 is TGTGCCATCAGGAAGGGGGGGCCGGTGGAGACCCAGTACTTC.

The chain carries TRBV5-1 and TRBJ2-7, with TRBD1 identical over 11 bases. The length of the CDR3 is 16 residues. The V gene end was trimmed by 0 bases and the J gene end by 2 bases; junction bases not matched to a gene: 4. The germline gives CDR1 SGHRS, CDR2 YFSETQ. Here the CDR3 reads CASSLEGTGGPYEQYF. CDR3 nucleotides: TGCGCCAGCAGCTTGGAAGGGACAGGGGGGCCCTACGAGCAGTACTTC.

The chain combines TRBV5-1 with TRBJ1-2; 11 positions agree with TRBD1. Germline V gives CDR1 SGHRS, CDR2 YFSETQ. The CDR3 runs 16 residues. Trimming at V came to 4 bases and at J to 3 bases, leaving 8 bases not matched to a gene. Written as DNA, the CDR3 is TGCGCCAGCAGCACGGGACAGGGGGTGTCTTACTATGGCTACACCTTC. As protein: CASSTGQGVSYYGYTF. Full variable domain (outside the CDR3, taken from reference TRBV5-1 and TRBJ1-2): KAGVTQTPRYLIKTRGQQVTLSCSPISGHRSVSWYQQTPGQGLQFLFEYFSETQRNKGNFPGRFSGRQFSNSRSEMNVSTLELGDSALYLCASSTGQGVSYYGYTFGSGTRLTVV.

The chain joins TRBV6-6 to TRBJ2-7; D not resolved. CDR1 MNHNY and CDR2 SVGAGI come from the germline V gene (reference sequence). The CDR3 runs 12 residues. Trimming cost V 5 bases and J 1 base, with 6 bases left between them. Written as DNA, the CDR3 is TGTGCCAGCAGTCCCCTTTCCTACGAGCAGTACTTC. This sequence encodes CASSPLSYEQYF.

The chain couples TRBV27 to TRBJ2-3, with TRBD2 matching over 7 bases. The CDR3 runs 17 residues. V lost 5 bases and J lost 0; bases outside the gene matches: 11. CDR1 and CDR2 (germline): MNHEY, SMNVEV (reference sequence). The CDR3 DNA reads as TGTGCCAGCAGTCCCCCTGGTTGGCGGGAGAGCACAGATACGCAGTATTTT. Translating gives CASSPPGWRESTDTQYF.

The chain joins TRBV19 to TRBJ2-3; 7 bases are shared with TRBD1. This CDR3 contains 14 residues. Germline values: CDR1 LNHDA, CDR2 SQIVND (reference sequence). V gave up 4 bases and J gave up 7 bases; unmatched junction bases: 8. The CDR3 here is CASSSDRVENTQYF. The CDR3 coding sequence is TGTGCCAGTAGTAGCGACAGGGTAGAGAATACGCAGTATTTT.

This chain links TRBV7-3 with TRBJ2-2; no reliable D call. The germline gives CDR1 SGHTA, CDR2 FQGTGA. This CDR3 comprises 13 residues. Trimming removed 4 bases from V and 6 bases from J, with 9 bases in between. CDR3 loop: CASSSQVSGELFF. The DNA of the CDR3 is TGTGCCAGCAGCTCCCAGGTCTCCGGGGAGCTGTTTTTT.

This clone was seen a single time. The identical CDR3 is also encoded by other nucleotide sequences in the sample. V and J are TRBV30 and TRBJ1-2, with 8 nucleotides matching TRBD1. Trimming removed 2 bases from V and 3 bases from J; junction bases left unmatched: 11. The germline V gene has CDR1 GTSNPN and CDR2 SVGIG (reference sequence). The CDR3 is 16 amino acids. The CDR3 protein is CAWSPSDRAPHYGYTF. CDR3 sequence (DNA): TGTGCCTGGAGTCCCTCGGACAGGGCCCCGCACTATGGCTACACCTTC.

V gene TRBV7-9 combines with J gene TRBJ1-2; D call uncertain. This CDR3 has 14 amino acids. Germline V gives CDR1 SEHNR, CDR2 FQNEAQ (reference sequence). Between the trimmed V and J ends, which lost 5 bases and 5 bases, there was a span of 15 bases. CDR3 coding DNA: TGTGCCAGCAGCCCCCCGGTCGCATTTTATGGCTACACCTTC. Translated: CASSPPVAFYGYTF.

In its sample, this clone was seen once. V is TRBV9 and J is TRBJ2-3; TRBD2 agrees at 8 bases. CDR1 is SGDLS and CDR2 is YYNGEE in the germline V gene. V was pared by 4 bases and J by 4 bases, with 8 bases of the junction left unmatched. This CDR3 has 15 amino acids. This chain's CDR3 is CASSPGGSGADTQYF. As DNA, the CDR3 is TGTGCCAGCAGCCCGGGAGGTAGCGGGGCAGATACGCAGTATTTT.

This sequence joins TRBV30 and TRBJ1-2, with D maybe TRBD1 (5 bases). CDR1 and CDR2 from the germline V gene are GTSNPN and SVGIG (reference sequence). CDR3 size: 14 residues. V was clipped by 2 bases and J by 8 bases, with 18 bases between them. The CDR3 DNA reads TGTGCCTGGAGTACGGGGGTTCCCCTCGGGGGCTACACCTTC. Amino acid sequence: CAWSTGVPLGGYTF.

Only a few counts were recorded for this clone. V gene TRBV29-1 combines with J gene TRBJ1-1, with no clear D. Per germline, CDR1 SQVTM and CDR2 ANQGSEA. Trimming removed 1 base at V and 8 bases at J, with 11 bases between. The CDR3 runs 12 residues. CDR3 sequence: CSVEVSASEAFF. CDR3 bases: TGCAGCGTTGAAGTCAGTGCTTCGGAAGCTTTCTTT.

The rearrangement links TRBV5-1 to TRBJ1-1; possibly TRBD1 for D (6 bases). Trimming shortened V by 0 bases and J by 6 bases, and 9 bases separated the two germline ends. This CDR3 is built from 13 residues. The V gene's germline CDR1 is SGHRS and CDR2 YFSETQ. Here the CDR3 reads CASSLGGGPEAFF. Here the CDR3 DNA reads TGCGCCAGCAGCTTGGGGGGGGGCCCTGAAGCTTTCTTT.

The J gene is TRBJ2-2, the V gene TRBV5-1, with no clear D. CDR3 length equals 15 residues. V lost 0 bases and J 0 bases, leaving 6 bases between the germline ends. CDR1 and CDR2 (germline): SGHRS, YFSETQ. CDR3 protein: CASSLGAPNTGELFF. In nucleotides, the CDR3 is TGCGCCAGCAGCTTGGGCGCCCCGAACACCGGGGAGCTGTTTTTT. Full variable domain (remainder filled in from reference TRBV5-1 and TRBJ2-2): KAGVTQTPRYLIKTRGQQVTLSCSPISGHRSVSWYQQTPGQGLQFLFEYFSETQRNKGNFPGRFSGRQFSNSRSEMNVSTLELGDSALYLCASSLGAPNTGELFFGEGSRLTVL.

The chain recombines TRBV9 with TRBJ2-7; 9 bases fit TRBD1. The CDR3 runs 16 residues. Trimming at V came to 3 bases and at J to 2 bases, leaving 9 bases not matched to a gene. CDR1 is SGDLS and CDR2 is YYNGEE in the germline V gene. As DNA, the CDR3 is TGTGCCAGCAGCGCCCGACCGACAGGGGGGACCTACGAGCAGTACTTC. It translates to CASSARPTGGTYEQYF.

The CDR3 protein is CASSVPTLSSYNEQFF. The DNA of the CDR3 is TGTGCCAGCAGCGTCCCCACCCTGAGCTCCTACAATGAGCAGTTCTTC. The rearrangement joins TRBV9 to TRBJ2-1; no firm D call. Germline V CDR1 and CDR2: SGDLS, YYNGEE. The V end lost 2 bases, the J end lost 0 bases, and 12 bases lay between the germline ends. There are 16 residues in the CDR3.

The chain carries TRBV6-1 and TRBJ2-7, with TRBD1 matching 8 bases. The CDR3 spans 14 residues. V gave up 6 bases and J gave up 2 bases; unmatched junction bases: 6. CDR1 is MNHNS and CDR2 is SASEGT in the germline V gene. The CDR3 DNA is TGTGCCAGCAGAGATCCGGGACAGGCCTACGAGCAGTACTTC. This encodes CASRDPGQAYEQYF.

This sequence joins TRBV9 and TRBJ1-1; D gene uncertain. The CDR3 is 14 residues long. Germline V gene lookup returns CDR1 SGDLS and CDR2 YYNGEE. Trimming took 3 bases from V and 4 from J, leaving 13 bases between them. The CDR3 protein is CASSGRGEATEAFF. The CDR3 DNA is TGTGCCAGCAGCGGCCGAGGCGAGGCCACTGAAGCTTTCTTT.

The CDR3 protein is CASSIRTGEYEQYF. CDR3 coding DNA: TGTGCCAGTAGTATCCGGACAGGGGAATACGAGCAGTACTTC. The V and J genes are TRBV19 and TRBJ2-7, with 9 bases fitting TRBD1. The CDR3 is 14 amino acids. V lost 3 bases to trimming and J lost 4 bases; unmatched junction nucleotides: 4. The V gene's germline CDR1 is LNHDA and CDR2 SQIVND (reference sequence).

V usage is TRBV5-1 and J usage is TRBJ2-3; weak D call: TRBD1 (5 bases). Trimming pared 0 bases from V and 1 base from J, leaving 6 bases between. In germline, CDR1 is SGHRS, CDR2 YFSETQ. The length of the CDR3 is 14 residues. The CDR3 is CASSLEGGTDTQYF. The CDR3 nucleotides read TGCGCCAGCAGCTTGGAAGGGGGCACAGATACGCAGTATTTT.

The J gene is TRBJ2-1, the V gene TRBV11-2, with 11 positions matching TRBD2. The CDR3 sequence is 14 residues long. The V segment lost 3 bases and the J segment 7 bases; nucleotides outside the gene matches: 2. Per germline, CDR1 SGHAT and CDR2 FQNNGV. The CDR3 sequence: CASSFSSGGNEQFF. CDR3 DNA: TGTGCCAGCAGCTTCTCTAGCGGGGGGAATGAGCAGTTCTTC.

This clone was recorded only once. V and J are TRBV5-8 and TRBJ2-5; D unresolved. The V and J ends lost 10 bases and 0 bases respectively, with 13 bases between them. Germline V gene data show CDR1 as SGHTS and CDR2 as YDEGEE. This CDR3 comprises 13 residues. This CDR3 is CARKIENQETQYF. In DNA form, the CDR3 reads TGTGCCCGTAAAATAGAGAACCAAGAGACCCAGTACTTC.

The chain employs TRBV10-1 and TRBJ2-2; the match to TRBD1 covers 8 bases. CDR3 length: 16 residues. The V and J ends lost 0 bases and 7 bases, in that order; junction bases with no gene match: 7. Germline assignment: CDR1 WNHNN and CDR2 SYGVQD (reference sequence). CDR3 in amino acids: CASSESGQGSLGELFF. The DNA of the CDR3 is TGCGCCAGCAGTGAGTCAGGACAGGGTAGTCTCGGGGAGCTGTTTTTT.

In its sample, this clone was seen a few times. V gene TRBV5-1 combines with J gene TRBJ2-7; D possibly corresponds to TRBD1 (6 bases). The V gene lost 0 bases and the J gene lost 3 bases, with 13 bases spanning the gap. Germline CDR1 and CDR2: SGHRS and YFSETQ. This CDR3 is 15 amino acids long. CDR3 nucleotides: TGCGCCAGCAGCTTGGGCCCAGGGGAAATCTACGAGCAGTACTTC. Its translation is CASSLGPGEIYEQYF.

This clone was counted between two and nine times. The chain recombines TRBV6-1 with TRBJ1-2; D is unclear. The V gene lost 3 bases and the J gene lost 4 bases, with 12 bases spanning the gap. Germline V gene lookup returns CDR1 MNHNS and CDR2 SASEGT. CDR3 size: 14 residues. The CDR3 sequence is CASSEEALGYGYTF. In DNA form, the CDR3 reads TGTGCCAGCAGTGAGGAGGCCCTGGGCTATGGCTACACCTTC.